These 9 T cell receptor beta chains share one sample of origin, sequenced in a study of radiotherapy plus CTLA-4 blockade in lung cancer. Method: immunoSEQ multiplex PCR; TCRdb's copy keeps in-frame clones and lacks some. This table has 71,000 or so clones, around 87% appearing once. The sample was peripheral blood, taken from a patient treated with radiotherapy plus ipilimumab. The receptors stem from a human donor with non-small cell lung cancer who had stable disease on radiotherapy plus ipilimumab.

The rearrangement uses TRBV2 and TRBJ2-3; the match to TRBD2 covers 7 bases. CDR3 length equals 13 residues. The V gene's germline CDR1 is SNHLY and CDR2 FYNNEI. V gave up 6 bases and J gave up 6 bases; unmatched junction bases: 6. The CDR3 region has the DNA TGTGCCAGCAGGGGGGAGGGTCCGGATACGCAGTATTTT. Amino acids: CASRGEGPDTQYF.

The gene calls are TRBV25-1 and TRBJ1-3, with D unresolved. Germline CDR1 reads MGHDK; CDR2 reads SYGVNS. The CDR3 is made up of 15 amino acids. V was shortened by 6 bases and J by 0 bases, with 12 bases between the two germline ends. This CDR3 reads CASSQHKSSGNTIYF. The CDR3 region has the DNA TGTGCCAGCAGCCAGCACAAGAGCTCTGGAAACACCATATATTTT.

This chain connects TRBV21-1 to TRBJ1-5; TRBD1 is taken as the D call from the table, unchecked against the DNA. TRBV21-1 is recorded as a pseudogene. This CDR3 has 16 amino acids. For the CDR3, the DNA is TGTGCCAGCAGCAAACTCAGGGGGCCGTTCAATCAGCCCCAGCATTTT. As protein: CASSKLRGPFNQPQHF.

The CDR3 nucleotides are TGTGCCAGCAGTCTAGGGGGTGGAGGCAATCAGCCCCAGCATTTT. Amino acid sequence: CASSLGGGGNQPQHF. The chain links TRBV27 to TRBJ1-5, with D perhaps TRBD1 (6 bases). CDR1 is MNHEY, CDR2 SMNVEV, per germline (reference sequence). The CDR3 is 15 residues long. Trimming shortened V by 5 bases and J by 2 bases, and 13 bases separated the two germline ends.

This clone was recorded only once. The chain carries TRBV25-1 and TRBJ2-5, with a tentative D call TRBD1 (8 bases). V was shortened by 4 bases and J by 5 bases, with 17 bases between the two germline ends. The CDR3 runs 15 residues. The V gene's germline CDR1 is MGHDK and CDR2 SYGVNS. The CDR3 reads CASSGGQAGEETQYF. As DNA, the CDR3 is TGTGCCAGCAGTGGGGGACAGGCGGGGGAGGAGACCCAGTACTTC.

The V and J genes are TRBV2 and TRBJ1-6; 7 nucleotides align to TRBD1. Germline V lookup: CDR1 SNHLY, CDR2 FYNNEI. CDR3 length: 14 amino acids. Trimming cost V 6 bases and J 6 bases; bases outside gene matches: 5. The CDR3 coding sequence is TGTGCCAGCAGAGCCGGGACAGCTAATTCACCCCTCCACTTT. This sequence encodes CASRAGTANSPLHF.

A word on this clone: A read error may account for a junction end that differs from germline. The V and J genes are TRBV2 and TRBJ2-5; 7 nucleotides agree with TRBD2. Germline V gene data show CDR1 as SNHLY and CDR2 as FYNNEI. The CDR3 is 14 residues long. This chain's CDR3 is CASSEVPWGRDLDF. The CDR3 region has the DNA TGTGCCAGCAGTGAAGTTCCATGGGGGAGGGATTTGGACTTC.

The sample holds a few counts of this clone. The V call is TRBV7-9, the J call TRBJ2-2; 10 bases align to TRBD1. Per germline, CDR1 SEHNR and CDR2 FQNEAQ (reference sequence). The CDR3 length is 14 residues. Trimming cost V 5 bases and J 8 bases; bases outside gene matches: 5. CDR3 DNA sequence: TGTGCCAGCAGCGGGACAGGGGTTCGGGGGGAGCTGTTTTTT. It specifies CASSGTGVRGELFF.

This clone was seen only once. V and J are TRBV6-4 and TRBJ1-2; weak D call: TRBD1 (6 bases). Looked up from germline, CDR1 is MRHNA and CDR2 is SNTAGT. The V end lost 2 bases, the J end lost 7 bases, and 14 bases lay between the germline ends. The CDR3 loop spans 14 amino acids. The CDR3 here is CASSDPSGTTGYTF. Written as DNA, the CDR3 is TGTGCCAGCAGTGACCCCTCAGGGACAACTGGCTACACCTTC.